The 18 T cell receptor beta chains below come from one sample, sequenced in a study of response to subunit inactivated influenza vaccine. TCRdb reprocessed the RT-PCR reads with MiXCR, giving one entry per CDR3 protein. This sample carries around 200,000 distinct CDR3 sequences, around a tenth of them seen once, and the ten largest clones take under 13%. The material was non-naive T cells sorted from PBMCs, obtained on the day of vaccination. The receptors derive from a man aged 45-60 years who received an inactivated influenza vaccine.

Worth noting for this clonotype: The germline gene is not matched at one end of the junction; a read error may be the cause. CDR3 amino acids: CASSLGVLETQYF. The DNA of the CDR3 is TGTGCTAGCAGCTTAGGAGTTTTGGAGACCCAGTACTTC. The chain carries TRBV7-7 and TRBJ2-5, with D hard to call. CDR3 length: 13 amino acids. Germline CDR1 reads SSHAT; CDR2 reads FNYEAQ (reference sequence).

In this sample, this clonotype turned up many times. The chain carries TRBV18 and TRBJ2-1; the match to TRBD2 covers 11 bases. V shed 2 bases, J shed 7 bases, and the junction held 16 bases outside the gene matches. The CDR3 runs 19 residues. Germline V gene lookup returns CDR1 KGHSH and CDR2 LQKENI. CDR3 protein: CASSPFGSSGRRRGNEQFF. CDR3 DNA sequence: TGTGCCAGCTCACCATTCGGATCTAGCGGGAGGCGGAGGGGGAATGAGCAGTTCTTC. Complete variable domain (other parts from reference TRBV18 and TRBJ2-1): NAGVMQNPRHLVRRRGQEARLRCSPMKGHSHVYWYRQLPEEGLKFMVYLQKENIIDESGMPKERFSAEFPKEGPSILRIQQVVRGDSAAYFCASSPFGSSGRRRGNEQFFGPGTRLTVL.

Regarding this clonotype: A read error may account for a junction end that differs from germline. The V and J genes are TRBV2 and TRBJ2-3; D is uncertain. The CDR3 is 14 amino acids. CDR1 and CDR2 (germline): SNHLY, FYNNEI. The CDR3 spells CASSPTAITDKQYF. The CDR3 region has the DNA TGTGCCAGCAGCCCAACGGCCATCACAGATAAGCAGTATTTT.

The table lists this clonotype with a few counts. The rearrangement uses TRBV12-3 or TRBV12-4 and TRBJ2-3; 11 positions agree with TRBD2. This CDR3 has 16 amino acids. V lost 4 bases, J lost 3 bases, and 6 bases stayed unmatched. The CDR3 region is CASSSSTSGTTDTQYF. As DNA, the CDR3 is TGTGCCAGCAGTTCCTCGACTAGCGGGACTACAGATACGCAGTATTTT.

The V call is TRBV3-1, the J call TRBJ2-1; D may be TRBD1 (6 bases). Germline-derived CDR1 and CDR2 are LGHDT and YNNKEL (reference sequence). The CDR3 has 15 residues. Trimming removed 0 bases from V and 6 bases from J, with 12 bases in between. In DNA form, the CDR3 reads TGTGCCAGCAGCCAAGACAGGGGTGGGTTCAATGAGCAGTTCTTC. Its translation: CASSQDRGGFNEQFF.

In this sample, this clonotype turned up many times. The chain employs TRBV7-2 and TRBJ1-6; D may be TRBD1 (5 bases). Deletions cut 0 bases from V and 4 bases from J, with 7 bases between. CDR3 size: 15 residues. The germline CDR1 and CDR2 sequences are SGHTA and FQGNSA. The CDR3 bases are TGTGCCAGCAGCTTAGCCACAGGTTATAATTCACCCCTCCACTTT. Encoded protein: CASSLATGYNSPLHF.

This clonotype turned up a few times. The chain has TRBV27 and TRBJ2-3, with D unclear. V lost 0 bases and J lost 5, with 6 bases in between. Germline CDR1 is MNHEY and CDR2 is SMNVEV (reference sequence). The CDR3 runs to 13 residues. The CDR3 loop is CASSLSLVDTQYF. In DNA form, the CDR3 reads TGTGCCAGCAGTTTATCGCTGGTAGATACGCAGTATTTT.

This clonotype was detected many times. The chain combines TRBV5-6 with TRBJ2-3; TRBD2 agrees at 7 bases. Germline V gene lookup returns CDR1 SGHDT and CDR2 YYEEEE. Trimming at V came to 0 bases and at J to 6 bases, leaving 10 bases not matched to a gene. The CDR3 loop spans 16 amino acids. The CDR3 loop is CASSLGAGSMEDTQYF. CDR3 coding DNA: TGTGCCAGCAGCTTGGGAGCGGGGAGTATGGAGGATACGCAGTATTTT.

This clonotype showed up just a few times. CDR3 region: CASSTLYEGSEQYF. As DNA, the CDR3 is TGTGCCAGCAGTACCCTTTATGAGGGTTCCGAGCAGTACTTC. This chain links TRBV2 with TRBJ2-7; tentative D call: TRBD2 (5 bases). Germline values: CDR1 SNHLY, CDR2 FYNNEI. V lost 5 bases, J lost 6 bases, and 17 bases lay in between. CDR3 length: 14 amino acids. Drawing the rest from reference TRBV2 and TRBJ2-7, the complete variable domain is EPEVTQTPSHQVTQMGQEVILRCVPISNHLYFYWYRQILGQKVEFLVSFYNNEISEKSEIFDDQFSVERPDGSNFTLKIRSTKLEDSAMYFCASSTLYEGSEQYFGPGTRLTVT.

As DNA, the CDR3 is TGTGCCAGCAGCCAAGGGGGAGGGGGGGATGAAAAACTGTTTTTT. Translation: CASSQGGGGDEKLFF. This chain connects TRBV4-2 to TRBJ1-4, with a possible D match to TRBD1 (6 bases). The CDR3 has 15 residues. CDR1 is LGHNA and CDR2 is YNFKEQ in the germline V gene. Trimming removed 1 base from V and 6 bases from J, with 12 bases in between.

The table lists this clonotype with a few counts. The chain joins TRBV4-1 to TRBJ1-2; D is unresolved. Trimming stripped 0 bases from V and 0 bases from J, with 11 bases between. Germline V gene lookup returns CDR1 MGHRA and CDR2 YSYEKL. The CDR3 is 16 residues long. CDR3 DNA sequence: TGCGCCAGCAGCCAAGATTTTTCGGCTTCTAACTATGGCTACACCTTC. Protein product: CASSQDFSASNYGYTF.

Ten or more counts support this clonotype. Here the CDR3 reads CASSLSGDTEAFF. The CDR3 bases are TGCGCCAGCAGCTTGTCCGGGGACACTGAAGCTTTCTTT. The chain has TRBV5-1 and TRBJ1-1, with D hard to call. Trimming cost V 1 base and J 3 bases, with 7 bases left between them. CDR1 is SGHRS and CDR2 is YFSETQ in the germline V gene. There are 13 residues in the CDR3.

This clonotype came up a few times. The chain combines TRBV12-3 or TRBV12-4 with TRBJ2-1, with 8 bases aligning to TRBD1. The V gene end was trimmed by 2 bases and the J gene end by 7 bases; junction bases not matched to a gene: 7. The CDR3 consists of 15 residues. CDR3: CASSLNRGKSNEQFF. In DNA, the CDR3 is TGTGCCAGCAGTTTAAACAGGGGGAAGTCAAATGAGCAGTTCTTC.

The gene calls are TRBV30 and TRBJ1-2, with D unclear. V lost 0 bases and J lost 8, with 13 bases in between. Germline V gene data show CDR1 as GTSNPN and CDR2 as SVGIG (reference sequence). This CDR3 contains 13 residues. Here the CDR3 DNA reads TGTGCCTGGAGTGTAAACGGGAACGCAGGCTACACCTTC. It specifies CAWSVNGNAGYTF.

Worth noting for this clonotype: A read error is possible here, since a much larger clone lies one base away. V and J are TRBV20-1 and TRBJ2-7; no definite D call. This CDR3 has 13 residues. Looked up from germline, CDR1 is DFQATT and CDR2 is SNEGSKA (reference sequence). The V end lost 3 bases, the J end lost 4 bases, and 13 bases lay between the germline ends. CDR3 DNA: TGCAGTGCTAGGGGGTTTAGCTTTTACGAGCAGTACTTC. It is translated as CSARGFSFYEQYF.

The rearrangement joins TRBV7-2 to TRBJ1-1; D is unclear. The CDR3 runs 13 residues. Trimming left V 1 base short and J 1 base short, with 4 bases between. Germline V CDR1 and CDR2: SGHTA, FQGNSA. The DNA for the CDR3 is TGTGCCAGCAGCTTAGTTGCGAACACTGAAGCTTTCTTT. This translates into CASSLVANTEAFF.

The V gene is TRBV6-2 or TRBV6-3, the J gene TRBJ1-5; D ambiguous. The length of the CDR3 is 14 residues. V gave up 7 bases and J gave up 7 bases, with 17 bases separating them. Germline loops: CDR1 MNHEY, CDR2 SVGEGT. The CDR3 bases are TGTGCCAGCACCGACGGTTTGCCGGGGCAGCCCCAGCATTTT. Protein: CASTDGLPGQPQHF.

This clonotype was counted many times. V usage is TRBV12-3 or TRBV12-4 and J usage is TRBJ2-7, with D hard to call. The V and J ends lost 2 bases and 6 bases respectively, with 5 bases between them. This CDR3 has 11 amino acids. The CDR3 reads CASSLRAEQYF. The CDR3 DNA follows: TGTGCCAGCAGTTTAAGGGCCGAGCAGTACTTC.